This T cell receptor beta chain was profiled in a study of CD8+ T cells in alopecia areata. Whole-study context: Scoring treated patients' severity relied on the percentage of scalp area affected.

This clone was detected a few times. Its antigen is not identified. The sample's treatment: oral pan-JAK inhibitor, 5-10 mg twice daily. Study-level points and caveats: Scalp and blood retained many expanded lesional clones during tofacitinib. Tofacitinib delivered significant drops in scalp clonality and in expanded CD8+ clones among the top 100.

CDR1 is LNHDA and CDR2 is SQIVND in the germline V gene (reference sequence). Deletions cut 3 bases from V and 4 bases from J, with 9 bases between. CDR3 length: 13 amino acids. Isolated RNA was reverse transcribed into cDNA used as the sequencing template. Clones were sequenced by immunoSEQ multiplex PCR, and TCRdb holds only the in-frame ones, with some missing. The sample yields some 99,000 clones, roughly three fifths seen once. This sequence was found in a human donor with alopecia areata. The rearrangement links TRBV19 to TRBJ1-1; D remains ambiguous. Sequencing used CD8+ T cells sorted from blood, obtained at week 4, from a patient treated with tofacitinib. CDR3 nucleotide sequence: TGTGCCAGTAGTATTGCCACAACCACTGAAGCTTTCTTT. Its protein is CASSIATTTEAFF.